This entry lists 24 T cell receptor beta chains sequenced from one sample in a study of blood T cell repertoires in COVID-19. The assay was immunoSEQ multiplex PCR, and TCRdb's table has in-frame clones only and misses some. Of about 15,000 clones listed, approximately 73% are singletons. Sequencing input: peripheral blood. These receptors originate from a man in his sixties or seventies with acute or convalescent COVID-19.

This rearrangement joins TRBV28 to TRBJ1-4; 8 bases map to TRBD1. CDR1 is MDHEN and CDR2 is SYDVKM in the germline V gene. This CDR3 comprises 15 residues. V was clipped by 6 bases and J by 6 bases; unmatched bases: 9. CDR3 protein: CASSYLQGGHEKLFF. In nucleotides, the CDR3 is TGTGCCAGCAGCTACTTACAGGGGGGGCATGAAAAACTGTTTTTT.

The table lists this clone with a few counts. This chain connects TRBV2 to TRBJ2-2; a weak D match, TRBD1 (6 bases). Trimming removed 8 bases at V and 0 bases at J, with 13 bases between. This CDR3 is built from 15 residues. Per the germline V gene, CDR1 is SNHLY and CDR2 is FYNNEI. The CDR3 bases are TGTGCCAGCGCCGTGGGGACACCGAACACCGGGGAGCTGTTTTTT. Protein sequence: CASAVGTPNTGELFF.

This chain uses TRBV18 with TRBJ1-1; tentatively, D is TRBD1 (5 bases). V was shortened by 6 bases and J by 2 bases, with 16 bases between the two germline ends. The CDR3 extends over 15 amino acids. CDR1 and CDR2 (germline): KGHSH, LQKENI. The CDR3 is CASSTRTTFNTEAFF. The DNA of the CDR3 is TGTGCCAGCTCTACCAGGACAACCTTTAACACTGAAGCTTTCTTT.

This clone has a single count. CDR3 bases: TGTGCCAGCAGTGGACTAGCGCAAGAGACCCAGTACTTC. This codes for CASSGLAQETQYF. This chain connects TRBV7-3 to TRBJ2-5; 9 bases match TRBD2. The CDR3 consists of 13 residues. J was trimmed by 2 bases and V by 6 bases; bases with no gene match: 1. CDR1 and CDR2 from the germline V gene are SGHTA and FQGTGA.

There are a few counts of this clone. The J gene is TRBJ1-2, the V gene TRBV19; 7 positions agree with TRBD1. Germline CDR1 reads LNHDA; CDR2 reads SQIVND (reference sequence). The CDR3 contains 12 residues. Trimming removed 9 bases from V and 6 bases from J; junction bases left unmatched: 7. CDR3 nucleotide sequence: TGTGCCAGCAAACAGGGGCTGGATGGCTACACCTTC. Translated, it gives CASKQGLDGYTF.

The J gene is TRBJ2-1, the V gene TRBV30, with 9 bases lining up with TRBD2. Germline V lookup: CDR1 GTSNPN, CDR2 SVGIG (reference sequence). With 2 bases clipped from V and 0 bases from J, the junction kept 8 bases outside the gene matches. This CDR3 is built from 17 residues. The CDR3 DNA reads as TGTGCCTGGAGTAGTAGCGGGGGCCCAAGCTCCTACAATGAGCAGTTCTTC. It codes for CAWSSSGGPSSYNEQFF.

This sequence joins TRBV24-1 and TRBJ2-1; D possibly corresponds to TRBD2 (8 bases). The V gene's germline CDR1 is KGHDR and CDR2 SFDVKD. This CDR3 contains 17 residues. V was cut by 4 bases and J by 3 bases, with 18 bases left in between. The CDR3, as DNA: TGTGCCACCAGTGACCCCACGGGGGGGGACAGCTACAATGAGCAGTTCTTC. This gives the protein CATSDPTGGDSYNEQFF.

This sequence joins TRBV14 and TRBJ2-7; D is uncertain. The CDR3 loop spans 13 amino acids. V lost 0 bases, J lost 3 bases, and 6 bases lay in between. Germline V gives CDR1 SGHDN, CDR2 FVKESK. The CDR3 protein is CASSQDSVYEQYF. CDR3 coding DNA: TGTGCCAGCAGCCAAGACAGCGTCTACGAGCAGTACTTC. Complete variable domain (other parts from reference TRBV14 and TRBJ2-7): EAGVTQFPSHSVIEKGQTVTLRCDPISGHDNLYWYRRVMGKEIKFLLHFVKESKQDESGMPNNRFLAERTGGTYSTLKVQPAELEDSGVYFCASSQDSVYEQYFGPGTRLTVT.

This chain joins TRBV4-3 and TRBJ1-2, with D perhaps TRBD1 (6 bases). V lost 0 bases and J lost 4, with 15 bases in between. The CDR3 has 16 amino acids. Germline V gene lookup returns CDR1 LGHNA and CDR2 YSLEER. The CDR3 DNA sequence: TGCGCCAGCAGCCAAGAAGGGGGTTCTACGCCCTATGGCTACACCTTC. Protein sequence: CASSQEGGSTPYGYTF.

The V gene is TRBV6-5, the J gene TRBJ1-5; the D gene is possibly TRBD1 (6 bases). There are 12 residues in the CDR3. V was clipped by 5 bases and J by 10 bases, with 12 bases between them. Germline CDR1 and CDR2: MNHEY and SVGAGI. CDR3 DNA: TGTGCCAGCAGTAACACAGGGCCACCCCAGCATTTT. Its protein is CASSNTGPPQHF.

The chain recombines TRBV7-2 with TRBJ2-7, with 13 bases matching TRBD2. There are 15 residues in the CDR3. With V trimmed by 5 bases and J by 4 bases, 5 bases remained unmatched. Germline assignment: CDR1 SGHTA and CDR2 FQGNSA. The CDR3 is CASSTRLAGGYEQYF. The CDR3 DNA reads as TGTGCCAGCAGCACCCGACTAGCGGGAGGTTACGAGCAGTACTTC. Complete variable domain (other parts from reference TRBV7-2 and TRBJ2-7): GAGVSQSPSNKVTEKGKDVELRCDPISGHTALYWYRQSLGQGLEFLIYFQGNSAPDKSGLPSDRFSAERTGGSVSTLTIQRTQQEDSAVYLCASSTRLAGGYEQYFGPGTRLTVT.

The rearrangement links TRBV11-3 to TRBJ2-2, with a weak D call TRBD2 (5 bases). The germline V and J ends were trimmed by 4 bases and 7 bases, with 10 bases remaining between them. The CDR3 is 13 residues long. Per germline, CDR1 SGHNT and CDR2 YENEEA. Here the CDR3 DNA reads TGTGCCAGCAGCTCGGCCGCGGGCGGGGAGCTGTTTTTT. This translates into CASSSAAGGELFF.

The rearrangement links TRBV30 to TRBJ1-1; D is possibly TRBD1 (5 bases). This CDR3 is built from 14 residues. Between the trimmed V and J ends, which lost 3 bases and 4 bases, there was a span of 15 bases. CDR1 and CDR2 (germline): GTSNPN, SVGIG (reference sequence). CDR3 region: CAWRREGKVTEAFF. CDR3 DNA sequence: TGTGCCTGGAGACGGGAGGGGAAGGTCACTGAAGCTTTCTTT.

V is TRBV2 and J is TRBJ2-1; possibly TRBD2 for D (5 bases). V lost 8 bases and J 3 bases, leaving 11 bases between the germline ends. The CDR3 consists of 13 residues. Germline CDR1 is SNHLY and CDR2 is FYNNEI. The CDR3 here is CASEKGVYNEQFF. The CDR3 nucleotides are TGTGCCAGCGAGAAGGGAGTCTACAATGAGCAGTTCTTC.

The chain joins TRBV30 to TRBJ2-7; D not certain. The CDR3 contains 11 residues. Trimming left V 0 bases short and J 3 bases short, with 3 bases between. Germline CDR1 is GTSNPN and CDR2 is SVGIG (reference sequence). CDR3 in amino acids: CAWSVHYEQYF. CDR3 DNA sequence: TGTGCCTGGAGTGTACACTACGAGCAGTACTTC. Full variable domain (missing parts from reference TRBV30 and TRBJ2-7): SQTIHQWPATLVQPVGSPLSLECTVEGTSNPNLYWYRQAAGRGLQLLFYSVGIGQISSEVPQNLSASRPQDRQFILSSKKLLLSDSGFYLCAWSVHYEQYFGPGTRLTVT.

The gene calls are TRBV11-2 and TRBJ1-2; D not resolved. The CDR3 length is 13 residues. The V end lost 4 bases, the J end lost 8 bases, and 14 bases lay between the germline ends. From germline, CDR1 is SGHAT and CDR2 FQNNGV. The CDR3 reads CASSSQLGRGYTF. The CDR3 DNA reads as TGTGCCAGCAGCTCTCAGCTGGGCCGGGGCTACACCTTC.

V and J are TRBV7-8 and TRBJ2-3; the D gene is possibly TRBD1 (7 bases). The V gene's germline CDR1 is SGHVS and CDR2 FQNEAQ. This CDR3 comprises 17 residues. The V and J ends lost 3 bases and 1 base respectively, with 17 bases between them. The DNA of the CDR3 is TGTGCCAGCAGCTTTTATCAGGGGGGTTCCGGCACAGATACGCAGTATTTT. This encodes CASSFYQGGSGTDTQYF.

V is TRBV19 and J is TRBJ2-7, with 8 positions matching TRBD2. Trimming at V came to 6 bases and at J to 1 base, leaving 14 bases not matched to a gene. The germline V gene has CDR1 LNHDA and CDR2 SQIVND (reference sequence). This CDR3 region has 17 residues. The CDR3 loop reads CASSPGSGGSLSYEQYF. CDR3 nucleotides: TGTGCCAGTAGCCCCGGCAGCGGGGGTTCCCTATCCTACGAGCAGTACTTC.

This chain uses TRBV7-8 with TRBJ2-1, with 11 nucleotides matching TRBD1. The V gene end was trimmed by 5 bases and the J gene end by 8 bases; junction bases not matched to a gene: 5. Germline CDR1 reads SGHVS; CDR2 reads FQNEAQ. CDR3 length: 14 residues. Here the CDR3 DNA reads TGTGCCAGCAGCCACCCGGGACAGGGGGATGAGCAGTTCTTC. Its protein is CASSHPGQGDEQFF.

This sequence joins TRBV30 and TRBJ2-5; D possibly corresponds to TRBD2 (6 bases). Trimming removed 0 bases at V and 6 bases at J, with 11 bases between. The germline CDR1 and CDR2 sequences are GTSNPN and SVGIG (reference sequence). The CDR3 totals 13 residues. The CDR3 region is CAWSVEGRQTQYF. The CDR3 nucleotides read TGTGCCTGGAGTGTGGAAGGGAGGCAGACCCAGTACTTC.

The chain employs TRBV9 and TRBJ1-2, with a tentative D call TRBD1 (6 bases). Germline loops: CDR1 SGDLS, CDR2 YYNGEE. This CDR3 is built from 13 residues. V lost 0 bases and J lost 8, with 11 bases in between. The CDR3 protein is CASSVGTARGYTF. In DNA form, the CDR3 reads TGTGCCAGCAGCGTAGGGACAGCGCGAGGCTACACCTTC.

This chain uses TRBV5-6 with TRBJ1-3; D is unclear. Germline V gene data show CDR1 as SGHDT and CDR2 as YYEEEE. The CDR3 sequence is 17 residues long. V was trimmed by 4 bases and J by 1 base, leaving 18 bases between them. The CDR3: CASSPGGGVLSGNTIYF. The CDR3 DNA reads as TGTGCCAGCAGCCCTGGAGGCGGGGTACTGTCTGGAAACACCATATATTTT.

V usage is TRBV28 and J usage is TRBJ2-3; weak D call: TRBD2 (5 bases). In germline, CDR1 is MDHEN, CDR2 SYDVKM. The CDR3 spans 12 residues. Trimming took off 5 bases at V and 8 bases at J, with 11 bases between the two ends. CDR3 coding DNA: TGTGCCAGCAGTCGCGTGGGGAGTACGCAGTATTTT. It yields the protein CASSRVGSTQYF.

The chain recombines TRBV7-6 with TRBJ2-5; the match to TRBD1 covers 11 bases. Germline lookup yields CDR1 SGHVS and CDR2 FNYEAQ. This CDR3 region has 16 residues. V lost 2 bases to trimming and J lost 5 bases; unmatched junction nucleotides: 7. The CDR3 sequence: CASSLLGQGARETQYF. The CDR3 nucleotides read TGTGCCAGCAGCTTATTAGGACAGGGGGCAAGGGAGACCCAGTACTTC.